The subject of this entry is one T cell receptor beta chain. Its antigen is as yet unknown. The entry originates in a study of T-cell memory formation after mild COVID-19. The CDR3 runs to 15 residues. TCR alpha and TCR beta cDNA libraries carrying sample barcodes and UMIs came from 5'RACE with constant-segment primers. TCRdb redid the calling of the 5' RACE reads with MiXCR, one entry per CDR3 protein. The data contain fewer than 95,000 distinct CDR3 sequences, around an eighth of them singletons. General study results and limits: CD4+ clones that contracted lay mainly in CM and EM; CD8+ ones lay in EMRA. Pre-infection memory already had some responding clones, implying cross-reactive memory joined. Later expanders leaned CD4+, whereas clones that contracted between day 15 and 85 were balanced CD4/CD8.

This chain uses TRBV12-2 with TRBJ2-7. TRBV12-2 is a known pseudogene. The material sequenced was PBMCs or a T cell subset sorted from them (not recorded which). This clonotype originated in an adult woman who had mild COVID-19 (a few samples of this study predate the infection). Cell type and time point are not known. CDR3 in amino acids: CASRLLCLSSHEQYF. CDR3 bases: TGTGCAAGTCGCTTACTGTGTTTGAGCTCCCACGAGCAGTACTTC.